These 18 T cell receptor beta chains were sequenced from one sample in a study of T cell changes during pregnancy in multiple sclerosis. Some clones are missing from TCRdb's copy, which holds only in-frame ones; the method was immunoSEQ multiplex PCR. The table shows about 67,000 clones, with around 90% occurring only once. The sample consisted of peripheral blood, taken after pregnancy. The receptors stem from a female donor with multiple sclerosis, enrolled in a pregnancy study.

This clone was seen only once. This chain links TRBV7-9 with TRBJ2-5; the D is unclear. This CDR3 comprises 13 residues. Trimming took 3 bases from V and 3 from J, leaving 8 bases between them. Germline assignment: CDR1 SEHNR and CDR2 FQNEAQ (reference sequence). The CDR3 nucleotides are TGTGCCAGCAGCTTTGACCGGGAAGAGACCCAGTACTTC. Protein sequence: CASSFDREETQYF.

This chain joins TRBV14 and TRBJ2-1, with 14 nucleotides matching TRBD2. This CDR3 has 17 amino acids. The V segment lost 5 bases and the J segment 7 bases; nucleotides outside the gene matches: 10. Germline values: CDR1 SGHDN, CDR2 FVKESK. The CDR3 loop reads CASSSLGGTSGRNEQFF. Written as DNA, the CDR3 is TGTGCCAGCAGCTCCCTCGGGGGGACTAGCGGGAGAAATGAGCAGTTCTTC.

The chain employs TRBV10-3 and TRBJ2-3; 12 bases align to TRBD2. V lost 6 bases to trimming and J lost 14 bases; unmatched junction nucleotides: 12. Germline assignment: CDR1 ENHRY and CDR2 SYGVKD. CDR3 size: 14 residues. DNA of the CDR3: TGTGCCATCAGGAATCCGACTAGCGGGAGTTCACCGTATTTT. Amino acids: CAIRNPTSGSSPYF.

The rearrangement links TRBV9 to TRBJ1-2, with TRBD1 identical over 11 bases. The length of the CDR3 is 15 residues. The V gene's germline CDR1 is SGDLS and CDR2 YYNGEE. After removal of 2 bases from V and 7 bases from J, the junction contained 7 bases not matched to a gene. CDR3 DNA sequence: TGTGCCAGCAGCGTGATCGGGACAGGGGGTTCTGGCTACACCTTC. It translates to CASSVIGTGGSGYTF. The entire variable domain, with the rest obtained from reference TRBV9 and TRBJ1-2, is as follows: DSGVTQTPKHLITATGQRVTLRCSPRSGDLSVYWYQQSLDQGLQFLIQYYNGEERAKGNILERFSAQQFPDLHSELNLSSLELGDSALYFCASSVIGTGGSGYTFGSGTRLTVV.

This chain connects TRBV5-1 to TRBJ2-3; 16 nucleotides align to TRBD2. The J segment lost 1 base and the V segment lost 4 bases, leaving 6 bases of the junction unmatched. Germline V gene lookup returns CDR1 SGHRS and CDR2 YFSETQ. There are 18 residues in the CDR3. Here the CDR3 reads CASSGGTSGRAGTDTQYF. The CDR3 nucleotides read TGCGCCAGCAGCGGGGGGACTAGCGGGAGGGCCGGCACAGATACGCAGTATTTT.

The rearrangement uses TRBV6-5 and TRBJ2-1, with unresolved D. Germline CDR1 is MNHEY and CDR2 is SVGAGI. This CDR3 comprises 14 residues. V gave up 6 bases and J gave up 4 bases, with 13 bases separating them. CDR3 sequence reads: CASSRDKIYNEQFF. The CDR3, as DNA: TGTGCCAGCAGCCGAGACAAGATTTACAATGAGCAGTTCTTC.

This chain uses TRBV7-2 with TRBJ1-2; no firm D call. The germline gives CDR1 SGHTA, CDR2 FQGNSA. The CDR3 covers 15 residues. V was trimmed by 1 base and J by 2 bases, leaving 11 bases between them. The CDR3 DNA is TGTGCCAGCAGCTTAGAAGCCAGGAGGAACTATGGCTACACCTTC. Its translation is CASSLEARRNYGYTF.

The V gene is TRBV19, the J gene TRBJ1-1, with 9 bases identical to TRBD1. The CDR3 spans 17 residues. Germline V gene lookup returns CDR1 LNHDA and CDR2 SQIVND (reference sequence). Trimming took 7 bases from V and 0 from J; bases not matched to a gene: 12. The CDR3 DNA sequence: TGTGCCAGTATGTTTCGCACAGGGGGCTTTATGAACACTGAAGCTTTCTTT. As protein: CASMFRTGGFMNTEAFF.

This chain links TRBV28 with TRBJ1-2; 8 positions match TRBD1. J was trimmed by 3 bases and V by 11 bases; bases with no gene match: 11. CDR1 and CDR2 (germline): MDHEN, SYDVKM. This CDR3 has 14 residues. DNA of the CDR3: TGTGCCTGCGCCGGGACAGGCCCGGACTATGGCTACACCTTC. Protein product: CACAGTGPDYGYTF.

This clone occurred once. V and J are TRBV4-1 and TRBJ2-5; a possible D gene is TRBD2 (7 bases). Deletions cut 3 bases from V and 2 bases from J, with 16 bases between. Looked up from germline, CDR1 is MGHRA and CDR2 is YSYEKL. CDR3 length: 16 residues. The CDR3 DNA is TGCGCCAGCAGCCAGGACAGCGGGGTGGGTCAAGAGACCCAGTACTTC. Its translation: CASSQDSGVGQETQYF.

The CDR3 protein is CASSRDMQETQYF. CDR3 in DNA: TGTGCCAGCAGCCGAGACATGCAAGAGACCCAGTACTTC. The J gene is TRBJ2-5, the V gene TRBV11-2; D is unresolved. Trimming cost V 5 bases and J 2 bases, with 9 bases left between them. The CDR3 runs 13 residues. CDR1 is SGHAT, CDR2 FQNNGV, per germline.

V is TRBV5-1 and J is TRBJ2-7; 9 bases map to TRBD2. V was clipped by 2 bases and J by 0 bases; unmatched bases: 3. This CDR3 has 15 residues. Germline V lookup: CDR1 SGHRS, CDR2 YFSETQ. CDR3 residues: CASSFLAGSSYEQYF. DNA of the CDR3: TGCGCCAGCAGCTTTCTAGCGGGAAGCTCCTACGAGCAGTACTTC.

The chain has TRBV6-1 and TRBJ2-5, with 10 bases lining up with TRBD2. The CDR3 has 15 residues. CDR1 and CDR2 (germline): MNHNS, SASEGT. Trimming removed 2 bases from V and 0 bases from J; junction bases left unmatched: 0. The CDR3 nucleotides read TGTGCCAGCAGTGAACTAGCGGGAGACCAAGAGACCCAGTACTTC. Translated: CASSELAGDQETQYF.

This chain joins TRBV11-2 and TRBJ2-3; D might be TRBD1 (7 bases). The CDR3 runs to 15 residues. Germline CDR1 is SGHAT and CDR2 is FQNNGV. The V end lost 4 bases, the J end lost 4 bases, and 15 bases lay between the germline ends. CDR3 DNA: TGTGCCAGCAGCTCCAGGGGGGCGTCTCCAGATACGCAGTATTTT. As protein: CASSSRGASPDTQYF. Using reference TRBV11-2 and TRBJ2-3 for the parts outside the CDR3, the full variable domain is EAGVAQSPRYKIIEKRQSVAFWCNPISGHATLYWYQQILGQGPKLLIQFQNNGVVDDSQLPKDRFSAERLKGVDSTLKIQPAKLEDSAVYLCASSSRGASPDTQYFGPGTRLTVL.

This clone was seen once. The V gene is TRBV10-3, the J gene TRBJ1-4; D gene unclear. Deletions cut 9 bases from V and 7 bases from J, with 15 bases between. This CDR3 is 13 amino acids long. Germline V gene sequence: CDR1 ENHRY, CDR2 SYGVKD. In nucleotides, the CDR3 is TGTGCCATGCGGGCGGTGATGGGTGAAAAACTGTTTTTT. This codes for CAMRAVMGEKLFF.

This chain links TRBV7-2 with TRBJ1-2; 7 bases agree with TRBD1. CDR1 and CDR2 (germline): SGHTA, FQGNSA. The CDR3 has 16 residues. V shed 4 bases, J shed 0 bases, and the junction held 8 bases outside the gene matches. This CDR3 is CASSYGTEPPNYGYTF. The CDR3 nucleotides are TGTGCCAGCAGCTACGGGACAGAACCTCCTAACTATGGCTACACCTTC. Complete variable domain (other parts from reference TRBV7-2 and TRBJ1-2): GAGVSQSPSNKVTEKGKDVELRCDPISGHTALYWYRQSLGQGLEFLIYFQGNSAPDKSGLPSDRFSAERTGGSVSTLTIQRTQQEDSAVYLCASSYGTEPPNYGYTFGSGTRLTVV.

This clone turned up a few times. V usage is TRBV5-8 and J usage is TRBJ2-7; tentative D call: TRBD1 (5 bases). The germline V gene has CDR1 SGHTS and CDR2 YDEGEE. This CDR3 has 11 residues. V was trimmed by 1 base and J by 10 bases, leaving 9 bases between them. CDR3 sequence: CASSLYGHQYF. The CDR3 nucleotides are TGTGCCAGCAGCTTGTATGGACACCAGTACTTC.

The chain is built from TRBV19 and TRBJ1-1, with D hard to call. The CDR3 is 13 residues long. V shed 5 bases and J shed 6 bases, with 13 bases lying between them. Germline V CDR1 and CDR2: LNHDA, SQIVND (reference sequence). For the CDR3, the DNA is TGTGCCAGTAGTGGTCTCAGCGTCCCTGAAGCTTTCTTT. Amino acid sequence: CASSGLSVPEAFF.